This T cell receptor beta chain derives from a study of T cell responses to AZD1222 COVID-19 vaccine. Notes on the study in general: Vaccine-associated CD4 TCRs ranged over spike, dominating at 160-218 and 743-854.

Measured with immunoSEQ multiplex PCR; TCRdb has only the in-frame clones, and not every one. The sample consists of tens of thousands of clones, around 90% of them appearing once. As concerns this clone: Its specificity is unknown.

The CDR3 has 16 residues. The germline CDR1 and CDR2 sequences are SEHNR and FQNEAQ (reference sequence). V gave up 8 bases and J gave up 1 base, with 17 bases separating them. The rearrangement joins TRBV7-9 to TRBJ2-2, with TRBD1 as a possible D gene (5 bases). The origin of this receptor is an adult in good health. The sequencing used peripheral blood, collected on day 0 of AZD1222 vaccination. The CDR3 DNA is TGTGCCAGCCCCCCACGTGGGGCAGGGAACACCGGGGAGCTGTTTTTT. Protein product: CASPPRGAGNTGELFF. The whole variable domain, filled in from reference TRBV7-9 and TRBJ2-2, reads DTGVSQNPRHKITKRGQNVTFRCDPISEHNRLYWYRQTLGQGPEFLTYFQNEAQLEKSRLLSDRFSAERPKGSFSTLEIQRTEQGDSAMYLCASPPRGAGNTGELFFGEGSRLTVL.